One sample yielded the 11 T cell receptor beta chains listed below, sequenced in a study of T cells in women clearing cervical HPV infection listed by TCRdb under 2018. The method was the immunoSEQ multiplex PCR assay. TCRdb took over this immuneACCESS table, retaining in-frame rearrangements with V and J assigned. Such tables are incomplete; in checked studies, under half of the missing clones stem from an unresolved V gene, and the remainder is unexplained. The table for this sample lists about 30,000 clones. The ten largest clones represent around 16% of the sample. Sequencing was carried out using blood buffy coat. These receptor sequences come from a woman aged 18 to 75 with a cervical HPV16 infection that either progressed to CIN3+ or cleared (not recorded which).

Comments on this clone: The read gets to within 3 residues of the CDR3 end, and the germline J gene fills in the rest. The V and J genes are TRBV28 and TRBJ1-5; the match to TRBD1 covers 7 bases. This CDR3 contains 17 residues. The V segment lost 7 bases and the J segment 4 bases; nucleotides outside the gene matches: 16. Germline V gene lookup returns CDR1 MDHEN and CDR2 SYDVKM. CDR3 protein: CASTDSQGMGGNQPQHF. The CDR3 DNA, read in part, is TGTGCCAGCACGGATTCACAGGGGATGGGCGGAAATCAGCCC.

Concerning this clone: The read falls 3 residues short of the CDR3 end, and the missing part is taken from the germline J gene. The rearrangement links TRBV20-1 to TRBJ1-1; weak D call: TRBD1 (6 bases). The V end lost 5 bases, the J end lost 0 bases, and 10 bases lay between the germline ends. There are 13 residues in the CDR3. CDR1 DFQATT and CDR2 SNEGSKA come from the germline V gene (reference sequence). CDR3 residues: CSALGQLNTEAFF. The CDR3 DNA, read in part, is TGCAGTGCTCTCGGACAGCTGAACACTGAA.

Notes on this clone: The DNA ends 3 residues before the CDR3 does, and the rest of the CDR3 is filled in from the germline J gene. This chain connects TRBV28 to TRBJ1-4, with TRBD1 identical over 7 bases. Germline CDR1 and CDR2: MDHEN and SYDVKM. V dropped 5 bases and J dropped 8; count of bases not matched to a gene: 8. This CDR3 contains 14 residues. The DNA read from the CDR3 is TGTGCCAGCAGTCCCGGGGACAGTTACGAAAAA. Amino acids: CASSPGDSYEK. The entire CDR3 protein is CASSPGDSYEKLFF.

As to this clone: The read ends 3 residues before the CDR3 terminus; that terminus is restored from the germline J gene. V gene TRBV11-3 combines with J gene TRBJ1-1; 7 bases are a match to TRBD1. The CDR3 length is 15 residues. Germline CDR1 SGHNT, CDR2 YENEEA. J gave up 5 bases and V 2 bases, and 8 bases lay outside the gene matches. CDR3 amino acids: CASSLTRTGRTEAFF. The DNA read from the CDR3 is TGTGCCAGCAGCTTAACTAGGACAGGAAGGACTGAA.

Here the CDR3 reads CSATLMNTEAFF. The covered CDR3 bases are TGCAGTGCCACTCTAATGAACACTGAA. J is TRBJ1-1 and V is TRBV20-1; unclear D gene. The CDR3 end lies 3 residues beyond the end of the read and is filled in from the germline J gene. The length of the CDR3 is 12 residues. V shed 6 bases and J shed 0 bases, with 8 bases lying between them. Germline V gives CDR1 DFQATT, CDR2 SNEGSKA (reference sequence).

A remark on this clone: The CDR3 goes on 3 residues after the read ends, and that part is filled in from the germline J gene. The chain uses TRBV11-2 and TRBJ2-1; TRBD1 matches 8 bases. The CDR3 sequence is 15 residues long. Trimming at V came to 2 bases and at J to 3 bases, leaving 3 bases not matched to a gene. The germline CDR1 and CDR2 sequences are SGHAT and FQNNGV. This CDR3 reads CASSLRTGYYNEQFF. The sequenced CDR3 bases are TGTGCCAGCAGCTTAAGGACAGGGTACTACAATGAG.

On this clone: The read terminates 3 residues ahead of where the CDR3 ends, so the germline J gene completes it. The chain has TRBV19 and TRBJ1-4; no reliable D call. Germline CDR1 and CDR2: LNHDA and SQIVND (reference sequence). V lost 3 bases to trimming and J lost 8 bases, with 10 bases between them. The CDR3 covers 13 residues. Incomplete CDR3 DNA: TGTGCCAGTAGTATTATAATGGGCGAAAAA. Translated: CASSIIMGEK. The full CDR3 protein reads CASSIIMGEKLFF.

Worth noting for this clone: The sequence runs out 3 residues before the end of the CDR3; the remainder is reconstructed from the germline J gene. V gene TRBV10-2 combines with J gene TRBJ2-1, with 11 bases aligning to TRBD2. This CDR3 is built from 15 residues. Germline trimming cut 6 bases from V and 4 bases from J; bases unmatched to any gene: 5. In germline, CDR1 is WSHSY, CDR2 SAAADI. This CDR3 reads CASSLAGGPYNEQFF. The sequenced part of the CDR3 DNA is TGCGCCAGCAGCTTAGCGGGAGGGCCTTACAATGAG.

Concerning this clone itself: The read halts 3 residues ahead of the CDR3 end, with the missing end drawn from the germline J gene. V gene TRBV7-9 combines with J gene TRBJ2-2; 9 nucleotides match TRBD1. The CDR3 is made up of 14 amino acids. Germline-derived CDR1 and CDR2 are SEHNR and FQNEAQ (reference sequence). The CDR3 region is CASSSRTGEEKLFF. The CDR3 DNA, read in part, is TGTGCCAGCAGCTCCCGGACAGGGGAAGAAAAG.

Notes on this clone: The read stops 3 residues short of the end of the CDR3; the missing end is completed from the germline J gene. The chain links TRBV20-1 to TRBJ2-1; TRBD1 might be the D (6 bases). This CDR3 is built from 15 residues. The V gene's germline CDR1 is DFQATT and CDR2 SNEGSKA (reference sequence). V shed 0 bases and J shed 8 bases, with 17 bases lying between them. This CDR3 reads CSAREGSEGVDEQFF. CDR3 DNA, as far as it was read: TGCAGTGCTAGAGAAGGTTCCGAGGGGGTGGATGAG.

Notes on this clone: The CDR3 end lies 3 residues beyond the end of the read and is filled in from the germline J gene. The J gene is TRBJ2-3, the V gene TRBV19, with no clear D. Germline V CDR1 and CDR2: LNHDA, SQIVND (reference sequence). Between the trimmed V and J ends, which lost 6 bases and 0 bases, there was a span of 16 bases. The CDR3 is made up of 16 amino acids. CDR3 protein: CASSSALVASTDTQYF. CDR3 DNA (partial): TGTGCCAGTAGCTCTGCACTGGTTGCTAGCACAGATACG.